The text below deals with one T cell receptor (beta chain). TCRdb's table, derived via immunoSEQ multiplex PCR, lists solely in-frame clones and lacks some. This sample carries 84,000 or so clones, approximately 94% of them seen once, and the ten largest clones take approximately 2.4%. The data were taken from a study of T cell changes during pregnancy in multiple sclerosis. The clonotype originates from a female donor with multiple sclerosis, enrolled in a pregnancy study. This sample comprised peripheral blood, obtained in the third trimester of pregnancy.

The CDR3 spells CASSSTGGPGDTQYF. The CDR3 nucleotides are TGTGCCAGCAGCTCCACGGGGGGGCCGGGAGATACGCAGTATTTT. The chain joins TRBV7-2 to TRBJ2-3, with 8 bases matching TRBD2. The length of the CDR3 is 15 residues. V lost 4 bases and J lost 5; bases outside the gene matches: 8. Germline loops: CDR1 SGHTA, CDR2 FQGNSA.